The entry below gives a single T cell receptor beta chain sequence along with its context. Relative to the germline gene, one junction end is altered; a read error may explain this. This sample is drawn from a study of regulatory T cells in long-lasting Graves disease. This CDR3 comprises 12 residues. Germline V gene sequence: CDR1 LGHDT, CDR2 YNNKEL (reference sequence). Time point described: newly diagnosed GD, antithyroid drugs for less than 3 months. The TCR library used RNA extracted from PBMCs. It was American Thyroid Association guidelines that determined Graves' disease diagnosis. EDTA tubes held approximately 8.8 milliliters of peripheral blood from each patient. Assembly of TCR beta libraries relied on iRepertoire HTBI primers together with Arm-PCR of CDR3 regions. TCRdb reprocessed the multiplex PCR reads with MiXCR, giving one entry per CDR3 protein. The sample has 250,000 or so distinct CDR3 sequences; 20% to 25% are singletons.

The material was peripheral blood mononuclear cells (PBMCs), obtained at new diagnosis, from a patient treated with antithyroid drugs. The source is a female donor with Graves disease. The V and J genes are TRBV3-1 and TRBJ1-1, with TRBD1 matching over 7 bases. The chain's CDR3 is CASSQHRGQASF. The CDR3 region has the DNA TGTGCCAGCAGCCAACACAGGGGCCAAGCTTCCTTT.